These T cell receptor beta chains were read from a single sample in a study of blood T cell repertoires in COVID-19. Method: immunoSEQ multiplex PCR; TCRdb's copy keeps in-frame clones and lacks some. The data show a few hundred thousand clones, 85% to 90% seen once. The sample was PBMCs or T cells enriched from blood (not recorded which). The receptors were sampled from a woman between 45 and 65 years old who had been exposed to COVID-19. The CDR3 runs from the conserved cysteine through the conserved F or W. D genes are given only for firm matches. Not all rows give a size; the values are once, few, many and, for expanded clones, a class.

>NA|NA|15|TRBJ1-2|TRBV7-2
TGTGCCAGCAGCTTAACGTATCGTCAGGAATATGGCTACACCTTC
CASSLTYRQEYGYTF
>NA|TRBD2|16|TRBJ2-3|TRBV28
TGTGCCAGCAGAAGGACTAGCGGGGGATTCACAGATACGCAGTATTTT
CASRRTSGGFTDTQYF
>NA|NA|14|TRBJ2-2|TRBV18
TGTGCCAGCTCAAGGGACTCGAACACCGGGGAGCTGTTTTTT
CASSRDSNTGELFF
>NA|TRBD1|14|TRBJ1-4|TRBV19
TGTGCCAGTCATGACAGGGGTATTGCTGAAAAACTGTTTTTT
CASHDRGIAEKLFF
>NA|NA|17|TRBJ2-2|TRBV1
TGCACCAGCTCACGCCACCAACAGGGGGCTGCGAGCGGGGAGCTGTTTTTT
CTSSRHQQGAASGELFF
>once|NA|13|TRBJ2-2|TRBV28
TGTGCCAGCAGTTTGAGGGTTACCGGGGAGCTGTTTTTT
CASSLRVTGELFF
>few|NA|13|TRBJ2-5|TRBV5-1
TGCGCCAGCAGCTTGGACAGCCAAGAGACCCAGTACTTC
CASSLDSQETQYF
>NA|NA|18|TRBJ2-2|TRBV7-8
TGTGCCAGCAGCTTAGCAGTCGGAGGGATTGATGTGACCGGGGAGCTGTTTTTT
CASSLAVGGIDVTGELFF
>NA|TRBD1|17|TRBJ1-1|TRBV6-6
TGTGCCAGCAGTCCCGTGGGGACAGGGTATTCGAACACTGAAGCTTTCTTT
CASSPVGTGYSNTEAFF
>once|TRBD2|14|TRBJ2-3|TRBV4-1
TGCGCAAGCGGGCGGGGGGACACCACAGATACGCAGTATTTT
CASGRGDTTDTQYF
>NA|NA|14|TRBJ2-7|TRBV7-8
TGTGCCAGCAGCGGTACTCTAGCGTTCCACGAGCAGTACTTC
CASSGTLAFHEQYF
>NA|TRBD2|13|TRBJ2-7|TRBV6-5
TGTGCCAGCAGTCCCAGCGGGGAGTACCTTTTGCACTTC
CASSPSGEYLLHF
>NA|NA|15|TRBJ2-7|TRBV21-1
TGTGCCAGCAGCAATAGAGGCAATTCAGGGTACGAGCAGTACTTC
CASSNRGNSGYEQYF
>NA|TRBD1|16|TRBJ2-1|TRBV3-1/TRBV3-2
TGTGCCAGCAGCCGGAGAGGGGGACAGACAGACAATGAGCAGTTCTTC
CASSRRGGQTDNEQFF
>NA|NA|13|TRBJ1-2|TRBV28
TGTGCCAGCAGTTTATTGCACAGCTATGGCTACACCTTC
CASSLLHSYGYTF
>NA|NA|13|TRBJ1-4|TRBV5-5
TGTGCCAGCAGCTTGGCAGCTAATGAAAAACTGTTTTTT
CASSLAANEKLFF
>NA|NA|14|TRBJ1-2|TRBV2
TGTGCCAGCAGGGGGGAGGAATTTAGCTATGGCTACACCTTC
CASRGEEFSYGYTF
>NA|NA|12|TRBJ2-3|TRBV12-3/TRBV12-4
TGTGCCAGCGCACAAGTGGCAGATACGCAGTATTTT
CASAQVADTQYF
>NA|NA|13|TRBJ2-2|TRBV6-5
TGTGCCAGCTGTTCAGGGGCCTCCGGGGAGCTGTTTTTT
CASCSGASGELFF
>NA|NA|14|TRBJ2-1|TRBV5-8
TGTGCCAGCAGCTTAACAGGTTGGAACAATGAGCAGTTCTTC
CASSLTGWNNEQFF
>NA|TRBD2|14|TRBJ2-3|TRBV7-2
TGTGCCAGCAGCCCATCCGCGCTAGCGGGGTTACAGTATTTT
CASSPSALAGLQYF
>NA|NA|15|TRBJ1-1|TRBV5-1
TGCGCCAGCAATACAGGCGACGGTGTGAACACTGAAGCTTTCTTT
CASNTGDGVNTEAFF
>NA|NA|18|TRBJ2-2|TRBV18
TGTGCCAGCTCACCGGTCTACCTCGGGACACTCAACACCGGGGAGCTGTTTTTT
CASSPVYLGTLNTGELFF
>NA|NA|13|TRBJ2-1|TRBV28
TGTGCCAGCAGTTTATTTACCTACAATGAGCAGTTCTTC
CASSLFTYNEQFF
>NA|NA|11|TRBJ1-5|TRBV6-1
TGTGCCAGCAGTGAAGAGAGACCCCAGCATTTT
CASSEERPQHF
>few|TRBD2|16|TRBJ2-2|TRBV19
TGTGCCAGTAGTCTGCTAGCGGGGGGACACACCGGGGAGCTGTTTTTT
CASSLLAGGHTGELFF
>NA|TRBD1|13|TRBJ1-2|TRBV18
TGTGCCAGCTCACCACCGTCAGGGGGCAACTACACCTTC
CASSPPSGGNYTF
>NA|NA|16|TRBJ2-2|TRBV6-5
TGTGCCAGCAGTTACCTGTTGGGGCGCAGAACCGGGGAGCTGTTTTTT
CASSYLLGRRTGELFF
>NA|NA|15|TRBJ2-5|TRBV19
TGTGCCAGTAGTGTAAGACAGGGACTCCAAGAGACCCAGTACTTC
CASSVRQGLQETQYF
>NA|NA|13|TRBJ2-5|TRBV7-8
TGTGCCAGCAGCTTAGGATTAGAGGAGACCCAGTACTTC
CASSLGLEETQYF
>NA|TRBD1|15|TRBJ2-1|TRBV7-2
TGTGCCAGCAGCTTAGGGACAGGGGGAAGGAATGAGCAGTTCTTC
CASSLGTGGRNEQFF
>NA|NA|13|TRBJ1-1|TRBV5-1
TGCGCCAGCAGCGCAGACATGAACACTGAAGCTTTCTTT
CASSADMNTEAFF
>NA|TRBD1|16|TRBJ1-3|TRBV18
TGTGCCAGCTCACCCTCCGGACAGGGGCAGGGAAACACCATATATTTT
CASSPSGQGQGNTIYF
>NA|NA|14|TRBJ2-7|TRBV4-1
TGCGCCAGCAGCCAAGTTTTCGGGGACTACGAGCAGTACTTC
CASSQVFGDYEQYF
>NA|NA|14|TRBJ1-1|TRBV28
TGTGCCAGCAGTCCCCCCCGACGGGACACTGAAGCTTTCTTT
CASSPPRRDTEAFF
>NA|NA|17|TRBJ2-3|TRBV6-2/TRBV6-3
TGTGCCAGCAGTTCCCCGTGGGGGGTTAGTAGCACAGATACGCAGTATTTT
CASSSPWGVSSTDTQYF
>NA|TRBD1|17|TRBJ1-1|TRBV7-6
TGTGCCAGCAGCCCCGGATACCCAGGGGGGTCTTTCACTGAAGCTTTCTTT
CASSPGYPGGSFTEAFF
>NA|NA|14|TRBJ2-7|TRBV6-5
TGTGCCAGCAGTCAGGGTCCAGGGTACTACGAGCAGTACTTC
CASSQGPGYYEQYF
>NA|NA|14|TRBJ1-3|TRBV29-1
TGCAGCGTTCATTACGGGGGTTCTGGAAACACCATATATTTT
CSVHYGGSGNTIYF
>NA|NA|15|TRBJ1-6|TRBV5-1
TGCGCCAGCAGCTTGGGAGGGGGATCCAATTCACCCCTCCACTTT
CASSLGGGSNSPLHF
>NA|NA|15|TRBJ1-5|TRBV5-8
TGTGCCAGCAGCCCACGGGGGAACGGCAATCAGCCCCAGCATTTT
CASSPRGNGNQPQHF